This T cell receptor (beta chain) was sequenced for a study of cytomegalovirus exposure and HLA in healthy donors (dated by TCRdb to 2015 to 2018). About the full investigation: An earlier analysis of fewer than 750 of the donors reported about 280 Gb of sequence data and about 120 million unique TCR beta sequences obtained from 180 million or so T cells. Roughly 300 gigabases of sequencing data and approximately 85 million unique TCR sequences were included in an early release covering about 600 HLA-typed donors. Of the roughly 390 genotyped donors, less than 85% were placed in the genetic ancestry cluster associated with self-reported Caucasian donors. The study aimed to test whether signatures of past pathogen exposure could be identified by cataloging public T cell receptors. The study used immunosequencing to profile the T cell repertoires of around 600 subjects and linked those repertoires to cytomegalovirus serostatus. In addition to the first cohort of about 650 subjects, a separate validation cohort of around 110 different subjects was used. The study combined high-throughput TCR immunosequencing, statistical association of individual TCRs with disease status, and machine learning to predict cytomegalovirus infection status. A later analysis re-analyzed previously published TCR beta repertoires from 500 to 700 donors and added high-resolution HLA genotyping to study TCR occurrence patterns. Rather than using new phenotypic data, the later analysis identified candidate immune exposures from TCR beta sequences and from how often those sequences occurred across donors. To decide whether each TCR beta V gene segment behaved as functional or pseudogenic, an earlier analysis of some 600 of the donors relied on high-throughput TCR beta sequencing. Donor age, sex, ethnicity and CMV serostatus were compiled alongside the repertoire data. A later genetic analysis used genome-wide SNP genotypes for about 60% of the roughly 670 donors, treating that subset as a discovery cohort. All discovery cohort repertoires had been generated on a single sequencing platform. Class I and class II HLA loci were covered by the typing at four-digit resolution. Typing coverage varied by locus: roughly 620-640 donors for A, B, C, DRB1 and DQB1; roughly 510 for DQA1; over 600 for DPA1; 400 to 480 for DPB1. A handful of DR-DQ haplotypes were handled as single units for association and clustering because linkage in the cohort was strong. Among some 400 genotyped donors of the cohort, an average of roughly 230,000 unique TCR beta nucleotide sequences was sequenced per donor, of which 15% to 20% were non-productive. Findings and caveats that apply to the study as a whole: In this cohort, only TCR beta chains were sequenced, and detectable features were limited by the absence of alpha or paired-chain data. V-gene and J-gene trimming of TCR beta chains was associated with a missense DCLRE1C variant in a later genetic analysis, and the association was replicated in an independent cohort. A further reported finding was that TCR beta sequences accurately predicted the HLA-A and HLA-B alleles for most subjects in the first cohort. The only immune exposure information available for the cohort was CMV serostatus. In a later analysis, HLA-associated TCR beta chains were found to be more clonally expanded and to have lower generation probabilities than equally common non-associated chains. A later analysis reported that several top co-occurrence clusters appeared linked to parvovirus B19, influenza, CMV and Epstein-Barr virus. Cytomegalovirus status was reported to be diagnosed by the classifier with high specificity and sensitivity in both the original and validation cohorts. A group of highly shared sequence variants was considered likely to be a technical artifact of the sequencing pipeline. A few of the identified cytomegalovirus-associated TCR beta chains were confirmed in vitro to be specific for cytomegalovirus antigens. While some public TCRs were present in many individuals, most TCR sequences turned up only very rarely across donors. In a later genetic analysis, fewer N-insertions in productive TCRs were reported among donors in an Asian-associated ancestry cluster than the approximately 710-donor mean. In a later analysis, most CMV-associated TCR beta chains were found to appear HLA-restricted, with HLA associations seemingly driven largely by CMV exposure. The authors suggested that the approach could potentially be generalized to other disease states and immunological phenotypes. When HLA alleles, especially DR and DQ, strongly co-occurred, attributing TCR associations to individual alleles was difficult. Seventeen rarely observed V segments, including chromosome 9 orphons, were excluded from the earlier analysis of several hundred of the donors because counts were too low. The presence/absence analyses assumed that sequencing depth was roughly uniform across donors, and that assumption may not be true. Correlated functional status among segregating V segments might reflect linkage disequilibrium, but an unknown experimental factor could not be ruled out. Some IMGT-functional V segments, including TRBV6-2 and TRBV6-3, could not be distinguished by the 87-base-pair reads and were therefore excluded. A total of 150 or so TCR beta chains were listed by the study as associated with cytomegalovirus. In a later analysis, TCR association rates were found to vary across HLA loci, with the most associated TCRs seen for DRB1 alleles and the fewest for HLA-C alleles. A later analysis associated 15,000 or so TCR beta sequences with specific HLA alleles at a false discovery rate of 0.05. Because some donors lacked HLA typing at each locus, the association tests relied only on the typed subset. In an earlier analysis of under 600 of the donors, most TCR beta V segments were observed in productive rearrangements about 90% or about 30% of the time, broadly matching IMGT annotations.

In its sample, this clone was seen once. This clone's antigen is unknown. It has no much larger one-base neighbor in the sample; base qualities were not kept. Spanning cysteine to phenylalanine, the CDR3 consists of 13 amino acids. Solely the CDR3 DNA is kept, with 39 bases framed from the first base. Taken from the germline V gene, the CDR1 and CDR2 loops are SGHRS and YFSETQ. Trimming at the junction amounts to 4 bases on V and 1 base on J, and the germline ends lie 7 bases apart. Library generation was performed with the immunoSEQ multiplex PCR assay. For the multiplex PCR, a mixture combining 60 forward primers for TCR Vbeta segments and 13 reverse primers for TCR Jbeta segments was used. The CDR3 region of rearranged TCR beta genes was amplified from genomic DNA with a multiplex PCR assay. Amplified TCR beta libraries were sequenced as 87-base-pair reads on the Illumina HiSeq System. The published analysis was carried out like this. In a later analysis, some 80 million unique TCR beta chains were counted across the approximately 640 repertoires, and roughly 11 million of these chains were shared by at least two donors. To remove PCR and sequencing errors, raw reads were error-corrected and collapsed into unique sequences using a nearest-neighbor algorithm that merged closely related sequences. Alignment of CDR3 sequences to IMGT reference sequences was used to assign V, D and J gene segments. For a sequence to be retained, a match of at least six nucleotides to both a V gene segment and a J gene segment was required. A rearrangement was called productive if the CDR3 had no stop codons and remained in frame with V and J, and every other rearrangement was called non-productive. Following IMGT convention, CDR3 was defined as the stretch from the second conserved V-encoded cysteine to the conserved J-encoded phenylalanine. In an earlier analysis of more than 550 of the donors, sequences lacking an unambiguous match to a single V gene segment were excluded. An earlier analysis of 450 to 650 of the donors called V segments functional above 56.7% productive rearrangements and segregating when the between-donor standard deviation exceeded 5%. A statistical classification framework was developed to diagnose cytomegalovirus status using the catalog of TCR beta chain sequences. In a later analysis, TCR nucleotide sequences were compared against IMGT/GENE-DB human TR gene sequences so that V and J genes could be assigned. A later analysis assigned CDR3 sequences and most-parsimonious VDJ recombination scenarios with the TCRdist pipeline. A later analysis defined each TCR beta chain by its CDR3 amino acid sequence plus V-gene family, and excluded reads lacking a unique V-gene family. In a later analysis, several hundred highly shared, low-generation-probability nucleotide sequences were removed to address suspected cross-contamination and a sequencing artifact. A later analysis calculated a clonal expansion index for each public chain from normalized within-repertoire ranks of inferred template counts. Generation probabilities in a later analysis came from a VDJ recombination model fitted to out-of-frame rearrangements, and those results were checked against IGoR. Hypergeometric tests were used in a later analysis to score TCR-TCR, TCR-HLA and TCR-CMV co-occurrence, with a repertoire-size bias correction applied to the TCR pairs. False discovery rates were estimated in a later analysis by permuting HLA or CMV assignments 20 times. In a later analysis, co-occurring TCRs were grouped using DBSCAN, with TCRdist sequence similarity added in when clustering inside HLA-allele-positive subsets. Repertoires with fewer than 30,000 or more than 120,000 public chains, plus five repertoires with anomalous nucleotide sharing, were excluded from co-occurrence clustering. TCRdb took this table from immuneACCESS and kept in-frame rearrangements with V and J called. Such tables lack part of the clones; where checked against another copy, unresolved V genes explain under half of the gap, and the rest is unexplained. V, J and clone size are taken as reported in that table, and D and trimming were inferred from the DNA itself. For this sample there are 150,000 to 200,000 clones; more than 65% appear just once. Clones ranked in the top ten supply approximately 0.47% of the sample.

In total, over 600 healthy bone marrow donors made up the cohort. At the time of sampling, every cohort member was nominally healthy, though immune exposures that went unrecorded were likely present. The donor tested CMV seronegative and was one of the 352 seronegative cohort members. Every donor gave a peripheral blood sample, and the peripheral blood mononuclear cells from that sample were used for TCR beta sequencing. The Qiagen DNeasy Blood Extraction Kit was used to extract genomic DNA from the blood cell samples. This clonotype originated in a woman in her 50s in good health and CMV-seronegative. The chain links TRBV5-1 with TRBJ2-3, with the D segment identity uncertain. The sequencing sample was made of PBMCs. Here is the DNA: TGCGCCAGCAGCCCCTATGGCACAGATACGCAGTATTTT. Protein translation: CASSPYGTDTQYF. Where the CDR3 stops, the reference TRBV5-1 and TRBJ2-3 genes take over; the full variable domain is KAGVTQTPRYLIKTRGQQVTLSCSPISGHRSVSWYQQTPGQGLQFLFEYFSETQRNKGNFPGRFSGRQFSNSRSEMNVSTLELGDSALYLCASSPYGTDTQYFGPGTRLTVL.